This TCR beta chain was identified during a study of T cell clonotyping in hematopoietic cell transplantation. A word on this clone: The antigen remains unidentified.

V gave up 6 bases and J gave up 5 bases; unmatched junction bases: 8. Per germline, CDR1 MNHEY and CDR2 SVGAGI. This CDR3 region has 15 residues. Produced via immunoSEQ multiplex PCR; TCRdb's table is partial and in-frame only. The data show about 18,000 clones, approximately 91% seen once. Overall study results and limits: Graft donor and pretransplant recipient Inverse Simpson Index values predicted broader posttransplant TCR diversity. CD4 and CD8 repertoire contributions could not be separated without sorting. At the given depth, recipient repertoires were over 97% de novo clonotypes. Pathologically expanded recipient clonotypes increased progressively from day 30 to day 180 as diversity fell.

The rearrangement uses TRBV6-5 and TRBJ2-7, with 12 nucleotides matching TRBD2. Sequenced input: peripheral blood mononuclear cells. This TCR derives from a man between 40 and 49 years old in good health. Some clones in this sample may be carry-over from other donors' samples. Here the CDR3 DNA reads TGTGCCAGCAGCCCCACTAGCGGGGGGAGAAACGAGCAGTACTTC. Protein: CASSPTSGGRNEQYF.